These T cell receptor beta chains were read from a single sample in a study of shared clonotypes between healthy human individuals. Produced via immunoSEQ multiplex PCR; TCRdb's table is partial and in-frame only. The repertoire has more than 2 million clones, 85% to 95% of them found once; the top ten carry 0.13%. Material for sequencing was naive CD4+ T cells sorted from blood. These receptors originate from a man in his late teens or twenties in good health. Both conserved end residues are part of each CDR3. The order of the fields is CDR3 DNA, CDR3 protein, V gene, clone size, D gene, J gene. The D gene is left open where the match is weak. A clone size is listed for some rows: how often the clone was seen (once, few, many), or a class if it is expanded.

CDR3 DNA: TGTGCCAGCAGCCAGGGACGGGAACCCTATGGCTACACCTTC
CDR3 protein: CASSQGREPYGYTF
V gene: TRBV5-5
clone size: .
D gene: .
J gene: TRBJ1-2

CDR3 DNA: TGTGCCAGCAGTGCATACAGGGACGACACTGAAGCTTTCTTT
CDR3 protein: CASSAYRDDTEAFF
V gene: TRBV6-5
clone size: .
D gene: .
J gene: TRBJ1-1

CDR3 DNA: TGCGCCAGCAGCTCGAATAATTCACCCCTCCACTTT
CDR3 protein: CASSSNNSPLHF
V gene: TRBV5-1
clone size: .
D gene: .
J gene: TRBJ1-6

CDR3 DNA: TGTGCCAGCAACGCTGCCAAAAACATTCAGTACTTC
CDR3 protein: CASNAAKNIQYF
V gene: TRBV6-6
clone size: .
D gene: .
J gene: TRBJ2-4

CDR3 DNA: TGTGCCAGCAGTGTACCGGGAACCTACGAGCAGTACTTC
CDR3 protein: CASSVPGTYEQYF
V gene: TRBV6-1
clone size: .
D gene: .
J gene: TRBJ2-7

CDR3 DNA: TGCAGCGTTGACAGGGGCACAGATACGCAGTATTTT
CDR3 protein: CSVDRGTDTQYF
V gene: TRBV29-1
clone size: .
D gene: .
J gene: TRBJ2-3

CDR3 DNA: TGCGCCAGCTCACGGCAACTCAATGAAAAACTGTTTTTT
CDR3 protein: CASSRQLNEKLFF
V gene: TRBV10-1
clone size: once
D gene: .
J gene: TRBJ1-4

CDR3 DNA: TGCGCCAGCAGCTTAGACGGAAACTATGGCTACACCTTC
CDR3 protein: CASSLDGNYGYTF
V gene: TRBV5-1
clone size: once
D gene: .
J gene: TRBJ1-2

CDR3 DNA: TGTGCCAGCAGTTTTAGTCAGGGCGGTCAGCCCCAGCATTTT
CDR3 protein: CASSFSQGGQPQHF
V gene: TRBV28
clone size: .
D gene: .
J gene: TRBJ1-5

CDR3 DNA: TGCGCCAGCAGCCAAGATCCCAGCGGGAGTAACAATGAGCAGTTCTTC
CDR3 protein: CASSQDPSGSNNEQFF
V gene: TRBV4-3
clone size: .
D gene: TRBD2
J gene: TRBJ2-1

CDR3 DNA: TGTGCCAGCAGCACCTCGAACGTTACTAGTACATTCTCCTACAATGAGCAGTTCTTC
CDR3 protein: CASSTSNVTSTFSYNEQFF
V gene: TRBV21-1
clone size: .
D gene: .
J gene: TRBJ2-1

CDR3 DNA: TGTGCCAGCAGTGCCCTACAGGGGGCTTATAATTCACCCCTCCACTTT
CDR3 protein: CASSALQGAYNSPLHF
V gene: TRBV6-1
clone size: .
D gene: TRBD1
J gene: TRBJ1-6